The present TCR beta chain was sequenced within a study of early T cells in non-severe SARS-CoV-2 infection (dated by TCRdb to the early 2020s). Some background on the complete study: TCR sequencing used bulk RNA from unsorted whole blood, so alpha and beta chains could not be paired.

Only a few counts were recorded for this clonotype. Its antigen target is currently unknown. Base qualities are not at hand, and no much larger clone is one base apart. Libraries came from 5' RACE. Sequenced on a NextSeq 500. The TCR library protocol attached unique molecular identifiers to individual cDNA molecules to correct for sequencing error and PCR bias. TCR alpha and beta chains were both sequenced, and the abundances of alpha and beta sequences in each sample were closely correlated with each other. The study's own analysis went as follows. Decombinator V4 was used to perform V gene, J gene and CDR3 annotation of TCR sequences. TCRs were defined as expanded if a significant change between any two time points was detected under a Poisson model with p below 0.0001. TCR abundances were normalised to the total number of TCRs sequenced per sample and were expressed as counts per million. TRAV1-2 paired with TRAJ12, TRAJ20 or TRAJ33 defined MAIT TCRs, while TRAV10 paired with TRAJ18 defined iNKT TCRs. VDJdb, accessed on 1 November 2021, was searched for TCRs annotated for CMV, EBV and SARS-CoV-2, and TCRs annotated for more than one antigen were excluded. In TCRdb, the public reads were trimmed at Q25 with fastp and aligned with MiXCR, with productive beta chains retained. Entries are consolidated by CDR3 protein sequence, retaining the most common genes and DNA. TCRdb, not the original authors, processed these V and J calls. This sample has under 85,000 distinct CDR3 sequences in its table, and more than 10% of those were observed once. The top ten constitute roughly a sixth of the sample.

Beyond this particular receptor, the publication reports: Matching against VDJdb was skewed toward anti-spike CD8 responses, likely underestimated virus-specific expansions, and missed private and CD4 specificities.

This was a case-control study nested in a cohort of healthcare workers in London, UK, who had nasopharyngeal swab PCR tests and blood samples taken every week. Between 23 and 31 March 2020, the week of the UK lockdown, healthcare workers were enrolled and then followed up weekly for as long as 16 weeks. V loses 7 bases of germline sequence and J loses 8 bases, and the interval between the two ends is 8 bases. Its CDR3 holds 11 amino acids, cysteine through phenylalanine. Solely the CDR3 DNA is kept, with 33 bases framed from the first base. According to the germline V gene, CDR1 reads SGHTA and CDR2 reads FQGTGA.

Here the sequenced sample was whole blood, taken at baseline. The clonotype comes from an adult who was a healthcare worker with PCR-confirmed SARS-CoV-2 infection or an uninfected control (not recorded which). The donor label of this sample is uncertain. The sequence links TRBV7-3 to TRBJ1-4; the D gene cannot be named for sure. In nucleotides, the sequence is TGTGCCAGCAAGAAAGGAGAAAAACTGTTTTTT. This is translated as CASKKGEKLFF.